This T cell receptor beta chain was profiled in a study of monozygotic twins with inflammatory bowel disease. Study results and limitations: Telling apart the different T cell subtypes was not possible. IBD-affected twins scored below their healthy co-twins in TCRbeta diversity (inverse Simpson).

In the case of this clonotype: Its antigen is undetermined.

In germline, CDR1 is MNHEY, CDR2 SMNVEV (reference sequence). CDR3 length: 14 residues. Template switching introduced UMIs that contain a 6-nucleotide sample barcode. TCRdb re-called the 5' RACE reads; every CDR3 protein appears as one record, without DNA. The table lists approximately 390,000 distinct CDR3 sequences. The rearrangement joins TRBV27 to TRBJ2-7; TCRdb lists TRBD1, though no DNA is available to test this call. The TCR was taken from a human donor with ulcerative colitis or Crohn's disease, or a healthy co-twin of an affected twin (not recorded which). Sequencing was performed on blood. The CDR3: CASSFLQGGYEQYF.